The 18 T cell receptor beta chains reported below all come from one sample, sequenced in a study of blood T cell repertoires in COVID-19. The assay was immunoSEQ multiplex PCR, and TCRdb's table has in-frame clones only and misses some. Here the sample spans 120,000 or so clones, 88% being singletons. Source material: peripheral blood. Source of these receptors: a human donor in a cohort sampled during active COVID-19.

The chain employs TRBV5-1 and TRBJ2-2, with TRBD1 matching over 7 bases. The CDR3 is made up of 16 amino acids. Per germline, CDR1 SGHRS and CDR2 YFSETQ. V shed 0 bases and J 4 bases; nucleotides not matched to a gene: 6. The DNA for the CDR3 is TGCGCCAGCAGCTTGGCCGGGACAGTTGGCACCGGGGAGCTGTTTTTT. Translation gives CASSLAGTVGTGELFF.

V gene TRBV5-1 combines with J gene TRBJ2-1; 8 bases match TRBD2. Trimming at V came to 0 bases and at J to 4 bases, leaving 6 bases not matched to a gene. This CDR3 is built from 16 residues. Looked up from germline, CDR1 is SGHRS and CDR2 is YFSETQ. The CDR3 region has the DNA TGCGCCAGCAGCTTGGAACGGGGGGGCCTGTACAATGAGCAGTTCTTC. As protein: CASSLERGGLYNEQFF.

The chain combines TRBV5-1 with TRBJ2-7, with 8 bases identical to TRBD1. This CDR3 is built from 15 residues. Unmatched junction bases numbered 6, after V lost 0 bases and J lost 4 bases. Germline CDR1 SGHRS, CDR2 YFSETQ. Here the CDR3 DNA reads TGCGCCAGCAGCTTGGGGGCAGGGGGCGGATACGAGCAGTACTTC. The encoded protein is CASSLGAGGGYEQYF.

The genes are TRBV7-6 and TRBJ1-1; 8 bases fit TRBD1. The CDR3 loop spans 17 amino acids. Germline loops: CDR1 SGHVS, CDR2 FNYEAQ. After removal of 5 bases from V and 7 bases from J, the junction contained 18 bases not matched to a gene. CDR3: CASSRSVGQGSLIEAFF. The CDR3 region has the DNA TGTGCCAGCAGCCGGAGCGTCGGACAGGGAAGCTTGATTGAAGCTTTCTTT.

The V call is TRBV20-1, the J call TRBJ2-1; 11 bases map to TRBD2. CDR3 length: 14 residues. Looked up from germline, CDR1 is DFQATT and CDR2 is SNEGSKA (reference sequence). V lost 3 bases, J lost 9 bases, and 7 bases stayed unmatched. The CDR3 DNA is TGCAGTGCTAGTCCGACTAGCGGGGTGGGTGAGCAGTTCTTC. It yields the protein CSASPTSGVGEQFF.

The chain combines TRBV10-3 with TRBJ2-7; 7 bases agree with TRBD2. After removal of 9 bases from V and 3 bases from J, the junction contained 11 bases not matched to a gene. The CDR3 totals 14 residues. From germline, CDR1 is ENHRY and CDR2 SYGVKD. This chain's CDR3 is CAILREGGFYEQYF. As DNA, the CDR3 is TGTGCCATTCTCAGGGAGGGAGGGTTCTACGAGCAGTACTTC.

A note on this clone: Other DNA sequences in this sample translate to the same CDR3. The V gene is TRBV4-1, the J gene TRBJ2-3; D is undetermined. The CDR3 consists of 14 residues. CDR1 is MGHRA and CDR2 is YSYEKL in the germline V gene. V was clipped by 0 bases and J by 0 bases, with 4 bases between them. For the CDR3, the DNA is TGCGCCAGCAGCCAAGAAGCTAGCACAGATACGCAGTATTTT. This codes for CASSQEASTDTQYF.

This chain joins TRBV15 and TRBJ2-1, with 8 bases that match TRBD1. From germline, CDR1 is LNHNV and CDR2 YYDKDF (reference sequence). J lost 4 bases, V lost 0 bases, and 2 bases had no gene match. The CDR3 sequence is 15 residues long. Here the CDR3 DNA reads TGTGCCACCAGCAGAGAGGACAGGGCTTACAATGAGCAGTTCTTC. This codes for CATSREDRAYNEQFF.

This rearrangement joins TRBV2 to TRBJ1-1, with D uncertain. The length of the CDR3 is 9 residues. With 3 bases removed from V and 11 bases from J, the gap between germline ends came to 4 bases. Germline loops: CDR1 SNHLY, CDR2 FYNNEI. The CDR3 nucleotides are TGTGCCAGCAGTGACCGGGCTTTCTTT. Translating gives CASSDRAFF.

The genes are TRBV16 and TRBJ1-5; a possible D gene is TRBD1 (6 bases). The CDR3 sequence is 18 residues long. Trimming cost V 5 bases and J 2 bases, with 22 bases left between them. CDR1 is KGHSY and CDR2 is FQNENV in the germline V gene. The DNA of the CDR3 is TGTGCCAGCAGCTCCCCCAGACAGGAAACCCCGGGCAATCAGCCCCAGCATTTT. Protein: CASSSPRQETPGNQPQHF. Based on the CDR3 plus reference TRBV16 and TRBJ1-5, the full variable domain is GEEVAQTPKHLVRGEGQKAKLYCAPIKGHSYVFWYQQVLKNEFKFLISFQNENVFDETGMPKERFSAKCLPNSPCSLEIQATKLEDSAVYFCASSSPRQETPGNQPQHFGDGTRLSIL.

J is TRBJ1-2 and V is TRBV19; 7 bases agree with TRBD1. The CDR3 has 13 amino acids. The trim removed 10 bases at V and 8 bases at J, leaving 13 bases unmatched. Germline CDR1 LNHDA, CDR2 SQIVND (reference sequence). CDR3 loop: CATLEQGLGGYTF. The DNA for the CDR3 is TGTGCCACCTTGGAACAGGGGTTAGGAGGCTACACCTTC.

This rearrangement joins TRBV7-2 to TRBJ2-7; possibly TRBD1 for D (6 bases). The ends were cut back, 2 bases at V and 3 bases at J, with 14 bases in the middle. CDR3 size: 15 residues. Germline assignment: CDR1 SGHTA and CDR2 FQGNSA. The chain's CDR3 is CASSLWPTGNYEQYF. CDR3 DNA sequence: TGTGCCAGCAGCTTATGGCCAACAGGGAACTACGAGCAGTACTTC.

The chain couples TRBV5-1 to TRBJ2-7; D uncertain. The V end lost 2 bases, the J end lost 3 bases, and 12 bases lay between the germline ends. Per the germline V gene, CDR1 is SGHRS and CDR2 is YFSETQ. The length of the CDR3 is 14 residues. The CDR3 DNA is TGCGCCAGCAGCTTCGGAGTGGCTAGCTACGAGCAGTACTTC. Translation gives CASSFGVASYEQYF.

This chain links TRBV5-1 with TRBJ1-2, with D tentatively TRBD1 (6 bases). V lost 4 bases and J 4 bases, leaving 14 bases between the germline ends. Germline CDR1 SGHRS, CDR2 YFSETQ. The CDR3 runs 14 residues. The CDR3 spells CASSGMTGSYGYTF. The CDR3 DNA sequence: TGCGCCAGCAGCGGGATGACAGGATCCTATGGCTACACCTTC.

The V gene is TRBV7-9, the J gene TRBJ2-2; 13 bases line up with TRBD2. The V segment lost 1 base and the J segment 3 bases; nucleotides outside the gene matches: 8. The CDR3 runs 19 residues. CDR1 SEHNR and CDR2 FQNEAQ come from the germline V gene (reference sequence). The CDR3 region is CASSLVGLAGVGDTGELFF. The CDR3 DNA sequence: TGTGCCAGCAGCTTAGTTGGACTAGCGGGAGTGGGCGACACCGGGGAGCTGTTTTTT.

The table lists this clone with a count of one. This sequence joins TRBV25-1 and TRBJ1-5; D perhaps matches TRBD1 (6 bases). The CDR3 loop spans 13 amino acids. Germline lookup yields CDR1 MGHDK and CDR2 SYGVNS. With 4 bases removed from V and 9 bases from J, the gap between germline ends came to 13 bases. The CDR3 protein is CASSVGGAGPQHF. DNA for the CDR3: TGTGCCAGCAGTGTTGGGGGGGCAGGGCCCCAGCATTTT.

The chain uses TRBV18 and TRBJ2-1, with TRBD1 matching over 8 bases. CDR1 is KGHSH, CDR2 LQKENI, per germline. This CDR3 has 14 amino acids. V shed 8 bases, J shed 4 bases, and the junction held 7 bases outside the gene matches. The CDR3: CASQTGGTYNEQFF. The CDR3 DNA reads TGTGCCAGCCAAACAGGGGGAACTTACAATGAGCAGTTCTTC. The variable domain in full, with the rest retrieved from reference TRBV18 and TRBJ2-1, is NAGVMQNPRHLVRRRGQEARLRCSPMKGHSHVYWYRQLPEEGLKFMVYLQKENIIDESGMPKERFSAEFPKEGPSILRIQQVVRGDSAAYFCASQTGGTYNEQFFGPGTRLTVL.

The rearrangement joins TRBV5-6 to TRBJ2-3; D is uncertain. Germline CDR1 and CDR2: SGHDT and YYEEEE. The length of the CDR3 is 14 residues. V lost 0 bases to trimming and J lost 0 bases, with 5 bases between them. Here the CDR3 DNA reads TGTGCCAGCAGCTTGGCCGGGAGCACAGATACGCAGTATTTT. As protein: CASSLAGSTDTQYF.